The rows below give T cell receptor beta chains drawn from one sample of a study of cytomegalovirus exposure and HLA in healthy donors. Sequencing was performed with immunoSEQ multiplex PCR; in TCRdb, only in-frame clones are kept and a portion is missing. The sample contains approximately 150,000 clones, 80% to 85% of which appear only once. The sequencing input was PBMCs. The receptors come from a man aged 30-40 years in good health and CMV-seronegative. CDR3s include the opening cysteine and the closing phenylalanine or tryptophan. Each record gives: D gene, V gene, clone size, J gene, CDR3 protein, CDR3 DNA. A D gene is named only where the DNA matches it firmly. Clone size is stated in some rows and not others, as once, few, many or a class when expanded.

d_call: .; v_call: TRBV6-5; clone_size: .; j_call: TRBJ1-2; cdr3_aa: CATKGGRGVGYTF; cdr3_nt: TGTGCCACCAAAGGGGGAAGAGGGGTTGGCTACACCTTC
d_call: TRBD1; v_call: TRBV29-1; clone_size: .; j_call: TRBJ2-2; cdr3_aa: CSVWRQGFTGELFF; cdr3_nt: TGCAGCGTTTGGCGACAGGGATTCACCGGGGAGCTGTTTTTT
d_call: TRBD1; v_call: TRBV7-9; clone_size: .; j_call: TRBJ1-2; cdr3_aa: CASSFGSGQMIYGYTF; cdr3_nt: TGTGCCAGCAGCTTTGGATCGGGACAGATGATCTATGGCTACACCTTC
d_call: TRBD2; v_call: TRBV5-1; clone_size: once; j_call: TRBJ2-5; cdr3_aa: CASSFMRGQETQYF; cdr3_nt: TGCGCCAGCAGCTTTATGCGGGGGCAAGAGACCCAGTACTTC
d_call: .; v_call: TRBV2; clone_size: .; j_call: TRBJ1-5; cdr3_aa: CASRAAEWRGNQPQHF; cdr3_nt: TGTGCCAGCAGAGCGGCGGAGTGGCGTGGCAATCAGCCCCAGCATTTT
d_call: .; v_call: TRBV5-1; clone_size: .; j_call: TRBJ1-4; cdr3_aa: CASSLNQARIEKLFF; cdr3_nt: TGCGCCAGCAGCCTGAACCAGGCCCGGATTGAAAAACTGTTTTTT
d_call: .; v_call: TRBV7-6; clone_size: .; j_call: TRBJ1-1; cdr3_aa: CASSLKESTEAFF; cdr3_nt: TGTGCCAGCAGCTTAAAAGAGTCTACTGAAGCTTTCTTT
d_call: TRBD1; v_call: TRBV5-6; clone_size: few; j_call: TRBJ1-1; cdr3_aa: CASSFLQGTEAFF; cdr3_nt: TGTGCCAGCAGCTTCTTACAGGGGACTGAAGCTTTCTTT
d_call: .; v_call: TRBV5-1; clone_size: .; j_call: TRBJ2-1; cdr3_aa: CASSLRGSNEQFF; cdr3_nt: TGCGCCAGCAGCTTGCGGGGGTCAAATGAGCAGTTCTTC
d_call: TRBD1; v_call: TRBV18; clone_size: .; j_call: TRBJ1-5; cdr3_aa: CASSPLSTGRTQPQHF; cdr3_nt: TGTGCCAGCTCACCCCTCTCGACAGGGCGGACTCAGCCCCAGCATTTT
d_call: .; v_call: TRBV18; clone_size: .; j_call: TRBJ1-5; cdr3_aa: CASSPYRDNPPQHF; cdr3_nt: TGTGCCAGCTCTCCATACCGGGACAATCCGCCCCAGCATTTT
d_call: .; v_call: TRBV4-1; clone_size: .; j_call: TRBJ1-6; cdr3_aa: CASRDSYSPLHF; cdr3_nt: TGCGCCAGCAGGGACAGTTATTCACCCCTCCACTTT
d_call: TRBD2; v_call: TRBV4-1; clone_size: .; j_call: TRBJ2-7; cdr3_aa: CASSQVGTSGSSYEQYF; cdr3_nt: TGCGCCAGCAGCCAAGTCGGGACTAGCGGGAGCTCCTACGAGCAGTACTTC
d_call: .; v_call: TRBV7-3; clone_size: once; j_call: TRBJ2-2; cdr3_aa: CASSLRTRAEGGELFF; cdr3_nt: TGTGCCAGCAGCTTACGGACGAGGGCAGAAGGCGGGGAGCTGTTTTTT
d_call: TRBD1; v_call: TRBV7-9; clone_size: .; j_call: TRBJ1-1; cdr3_aa: CASSFGQAEAFF; cdr3_nt: TGTGCCAGCAGCTTTGGACAGGCTGAAGCTTTCTTT
d_call: TRBD2; v_call: TRBV5-1; clone_size: .; j_call: TRBJ2-5; cdr3_aa: CASSLAGGFQETQYF; cdr3_nt: TGCGCCAGCAGCTTAGCGGGGGGGTTTCAAGAGACCCAGTACTTC
d_call: TRBD1; v_call: TRBV30; clone_size: few; j_call: TRBJ1-5; cdr3_aa: CAWSPGGQTNQPQHF; cdr3_nt: TGTGCCTGGAGCCCCGGGGGACAGACGAATCAGCCCCAGCATTTT
d_call: .; v_call: TRBV6-5; clone_size: .; j_call: TRBJ2-7; cdr3_aa: CASSYSTTAASYEQYF; cdr3_nt: TGTGCCAGCAGTTACTCGACGACAGCCGCCTCCTACGAGCAGTACTTC
d_call: TRBD1; v_call: TRBV19; clone_size: .; j_call: TRBJ1-1; cdr3_aa: CASSSDRVNTEAFF; cdr3_nt: TGTGCCAGTAGTTCGGACAGGGTGAACACTGAAGCTTTCTTT
d_call: TRBD1; v_call: TRBV29-1; clone_size: .; j_call: TRBJ2-7; cdr3_aa: CSVWGQEGTYEQYF; cdr3_nt: TGCAGCGTTTGGGGACAGGAAGGGACCTACGAGCAGTACTTC
d_call: TRBD1; v_call: TRBV28; clone_size: .; j_call: TRBJ2-7; cdr3_aa: CASSLGTGIEQYF; cdr3_nt: TGTGCCAGCAGTTTAGGGACAGGGATTGAGCAGTACTTC
d_call: TRBD1; v_call: TRBV5-1; clone_size: .; j_call: TRBJ1-3; cdr3_aa: CASSPERQGFSSGNTIYF; cdr3_nt: TGCGCCAGCAGCCCGGAAAGACAGGGCTTCAGCTCTGGAAACACCATATATTTT
d_call: TRBD1; v_call: TRBV9; clone_size: few; j_call: TRBJ2-7; cdr3_aa: CASSGGQGVGEQYF; cdr3_nt: TGTGCCAGCAGCGGGGGACAGGGGGTTGGGGAGCAGTACTTC
d_call: TRBD2; v_call: TRBV7-9; clone_size: .; j_call: TRBJ2-7; cdr3_aa: CASTRTSGTYEQYF; cdr3_nt: TGTGCCAGCACCCGGACTAGCGGGACCTACGAGCAGTACTTC
d_call: TRBD2; v_call: TRBV19; clone_size: .; j_call: TRBJ2-7; cdr3_aa: CASSIRLAAPEQYF; cdr3_nt: TGTGCCAGTAGTATAAGGCTAGCGGCCCCCGAGCAGTACTTC
d_call: TRBD2; v_call: TRBV25-1; clone_size: .; j_call: TRBJ2-7; cdr3_aa: CASSEVGEGGEQYF; cdr3_nt: TGTGCCAGCAGTGAGGTTGGGGAGGGTGGGGAGCAGTACTTC
d_call: .; v_call: TRBV5-1; clone_size: .; j_call: TRBJ2-5; cdr3_aa: CASSRRAGSVETQYF; cdr3_nt: TGCGCCAGCAGCCGGAGGGCAGGGTCTGTCGAGACCCAGTACTTC
d_call: .; v_call: TRBV7-3; clone_size: .; j_call: TRBJ2-3; cdr3_aa: CASSLDSDTQYF; cdr3_nt: TGTGCCAGCAGCTTAGACTCAGATACGCAGTATTTT
d_call: .; v_call: TRBV9; clone_size: .; j_call: TRBJ1-1; cdr3_aa: CASSVSLNTEAFF; cdr3_nt: TGTGCCAGCAGCGTAAGCCTGAACACTGAAGCTTTCTTT
d_call: TRBD1; v_call: TRBV19; clone_size: .; j_call: TRBJ1-5; cdr3_aa: CASSPGQFLSQPQHF; cdr3_nt: TGTGCCAGTAGCCCGGGACAGTTTTTGAGTCAGCCCCAGCATTTT
d_call: .; v_call: TRBV6-5; clone_size: .; j_call: TRBJ1-1; cdr3_aa: CATGPGQEAFF; cdr3_nt: TGTGCCACAGGCCCGGGACAAGAAGCTTTCTTT
d_call: .; v_call: TRBV7-9; clone_size: .; j_call: TRBJ1-1; cdr3_aa: CASSLAAVNTEAFF; cdr3_nt: TGTGCCAGCAGCTTAGCGGCAGTGAACACTGAAGCTTTCTTT
d_call: .; v_call: TRBV5-1; clone_size: .; j_call: TRBJ1-5; cdr3_aa: CASSLGYSGQPQHF; cdr3_nt: TGCGCCAGCAGCTTGGGTTATTCCGGGCAGCCCCAGCATTTT